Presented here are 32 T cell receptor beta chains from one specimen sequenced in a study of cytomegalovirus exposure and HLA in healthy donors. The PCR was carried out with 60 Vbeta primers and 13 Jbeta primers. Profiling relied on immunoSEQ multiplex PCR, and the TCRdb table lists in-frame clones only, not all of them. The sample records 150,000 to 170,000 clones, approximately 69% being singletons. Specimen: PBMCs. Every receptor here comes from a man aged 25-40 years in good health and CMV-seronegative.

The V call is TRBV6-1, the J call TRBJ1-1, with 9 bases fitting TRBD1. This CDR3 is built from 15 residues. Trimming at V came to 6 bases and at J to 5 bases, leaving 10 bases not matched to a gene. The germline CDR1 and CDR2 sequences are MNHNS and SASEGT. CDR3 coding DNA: TGTGCCAGCAGGGGGACCGGGACAGGGTGGACTGAAGCTTTCTTT. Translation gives CASRGTGTGWTEAFF.

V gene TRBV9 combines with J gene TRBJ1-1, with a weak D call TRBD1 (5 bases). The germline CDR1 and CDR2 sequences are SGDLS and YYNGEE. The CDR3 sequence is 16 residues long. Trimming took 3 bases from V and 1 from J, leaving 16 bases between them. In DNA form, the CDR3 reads TGTGCCAGCAGCGGAAAGGGACTTAACGCGAACACTGAAGCTTTCTTT. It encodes CASSGKGLNANTEAFF.

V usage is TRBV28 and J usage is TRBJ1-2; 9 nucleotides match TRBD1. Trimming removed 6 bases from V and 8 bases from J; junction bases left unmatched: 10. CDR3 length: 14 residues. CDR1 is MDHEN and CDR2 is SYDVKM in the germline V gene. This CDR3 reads CASSLGQGIEGYTF. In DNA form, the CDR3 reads TGTGCCAGCAGCCTGGGACAGGGTATAGAGGGCTACACCTTC.

The CDR3 spells CASSLQVGGPAGANVLTF. The CDR3 nucleotides are TGCGCCAGCAGCTTGCAGGTGGGGGGGCCTGCTGGGGCCAACGTCCTGACTTTC. The chain combines TRBV5-1 with TRBJ2-6, with a weak D call TRBD2 (7 bases). V was shortened by 1 base and J by 2 bases, with 16 bases between the two germline ends. Germline lookup yields CDR1 SGHRS and CDR2 YFSETQ. CDR3 length: 18 residues.

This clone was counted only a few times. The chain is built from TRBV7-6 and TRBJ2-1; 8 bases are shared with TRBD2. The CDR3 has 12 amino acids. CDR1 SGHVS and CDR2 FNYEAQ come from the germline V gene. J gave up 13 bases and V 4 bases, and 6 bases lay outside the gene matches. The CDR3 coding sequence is TGTGCCAGCAGCTCGAGTAGCGGGGATCAGTTCTTC. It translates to CASSSSSGDQFF.

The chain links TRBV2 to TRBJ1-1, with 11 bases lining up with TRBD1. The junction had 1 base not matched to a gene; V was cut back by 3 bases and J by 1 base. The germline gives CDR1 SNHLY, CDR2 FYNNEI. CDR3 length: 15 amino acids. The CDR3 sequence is CASSDGQGANTEAFF. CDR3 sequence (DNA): TGTGCCAGCAGTGATGGACAGGGGGCGAACACTGAAGCTTTCTTT.

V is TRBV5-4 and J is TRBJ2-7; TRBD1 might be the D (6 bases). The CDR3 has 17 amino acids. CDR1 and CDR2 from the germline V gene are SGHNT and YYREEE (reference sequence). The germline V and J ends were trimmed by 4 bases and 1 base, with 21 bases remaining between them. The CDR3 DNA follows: TGTGCCAGCAGCCCCGAGTCCCAGGGGCGCAAATCCTACGAGCAGTACTTC. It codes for CASSPESQGRKSYEQYF.

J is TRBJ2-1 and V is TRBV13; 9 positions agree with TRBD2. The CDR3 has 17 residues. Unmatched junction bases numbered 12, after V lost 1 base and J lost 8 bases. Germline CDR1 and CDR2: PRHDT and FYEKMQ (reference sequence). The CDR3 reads CASSLALERGVTHEQFF. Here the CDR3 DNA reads TGTGCCAGCAGCTTAGCATTAGAGCGGGGGGTGACACATGAGCAGTTCTTC.

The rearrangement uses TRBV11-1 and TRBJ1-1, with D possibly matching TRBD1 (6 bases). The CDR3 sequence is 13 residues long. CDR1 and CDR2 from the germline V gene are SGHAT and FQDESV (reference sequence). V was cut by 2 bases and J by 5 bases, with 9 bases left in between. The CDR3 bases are TGTGCCAGCAGCTTATCAGGGGAAACTGAAGCTTTCTTT. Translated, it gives CASSLSGETEAFF.

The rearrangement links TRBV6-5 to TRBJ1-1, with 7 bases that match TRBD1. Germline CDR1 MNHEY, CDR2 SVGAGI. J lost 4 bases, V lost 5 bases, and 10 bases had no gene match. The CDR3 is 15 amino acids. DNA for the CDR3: TGTGCCAGCAGTCCCCGACAGGGAAGGGTCACTGAAGCTTTCTTT. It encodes CASSPRQGRVTEAFF.

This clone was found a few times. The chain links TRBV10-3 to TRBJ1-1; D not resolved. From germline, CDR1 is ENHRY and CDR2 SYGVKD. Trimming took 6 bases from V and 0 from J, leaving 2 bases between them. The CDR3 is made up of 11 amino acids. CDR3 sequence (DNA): TGTGCCATCAGCATGAACACTGAAGCTTTCTTT. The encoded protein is CAISMNTEAFF.

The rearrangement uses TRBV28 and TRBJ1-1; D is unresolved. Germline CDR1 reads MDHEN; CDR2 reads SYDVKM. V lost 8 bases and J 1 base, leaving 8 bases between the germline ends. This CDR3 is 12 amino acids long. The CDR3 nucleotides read TGTGCCAGCGGACTAAAGAACACTGAAGCTTTCTTT. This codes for CASGLKNTEAFF.

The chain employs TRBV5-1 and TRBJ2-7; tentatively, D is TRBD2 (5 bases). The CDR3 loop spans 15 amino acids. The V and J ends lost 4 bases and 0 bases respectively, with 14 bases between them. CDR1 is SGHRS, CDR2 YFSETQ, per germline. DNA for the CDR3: TGCGCCAGCAGCCCCAGTCTGGGGAGCTCCTACGAGCAGTACTTC. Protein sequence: CASSPSLGSSYEQYF.

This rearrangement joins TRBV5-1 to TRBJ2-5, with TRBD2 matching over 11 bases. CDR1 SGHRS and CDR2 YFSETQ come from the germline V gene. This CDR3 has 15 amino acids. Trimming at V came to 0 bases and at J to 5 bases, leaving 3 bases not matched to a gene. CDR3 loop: CASSLGSGGAETQYF. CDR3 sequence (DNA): TGCGCCAGCAGCTTGGGTAGCGGGGGGGCTGAGACCCAGTACTTC.

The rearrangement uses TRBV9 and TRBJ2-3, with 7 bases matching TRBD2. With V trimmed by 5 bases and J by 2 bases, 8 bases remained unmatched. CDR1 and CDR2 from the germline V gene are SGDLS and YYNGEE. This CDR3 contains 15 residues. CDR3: CASRNGAGDTDTQYF. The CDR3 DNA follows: TGTGCCAGCAGGAATGGGGCGGGGGACACAGATACGCAGTATTTT.

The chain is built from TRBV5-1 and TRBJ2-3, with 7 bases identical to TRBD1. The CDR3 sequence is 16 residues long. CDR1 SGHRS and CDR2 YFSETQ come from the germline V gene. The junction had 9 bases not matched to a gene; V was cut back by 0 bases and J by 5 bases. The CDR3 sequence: CASSLAIDRVGDTQYF. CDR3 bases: TGCGCCAGCAGCTTGGCTATCGACAGGGTTGGAGATACGCAGTATTTT.

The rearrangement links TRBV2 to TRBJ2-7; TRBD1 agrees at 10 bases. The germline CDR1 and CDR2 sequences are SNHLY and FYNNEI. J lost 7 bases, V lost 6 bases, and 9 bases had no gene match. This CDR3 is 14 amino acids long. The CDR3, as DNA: TGTGCCAGCAGACCCGGGACAGGGGCCTGGGAGCAGTACTTC. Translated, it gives CASRPGTGAWEQYF.

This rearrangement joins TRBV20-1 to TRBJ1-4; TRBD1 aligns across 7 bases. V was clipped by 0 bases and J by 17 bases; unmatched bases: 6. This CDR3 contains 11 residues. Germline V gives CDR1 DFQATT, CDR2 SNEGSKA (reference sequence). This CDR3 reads CSARDRDSSFF. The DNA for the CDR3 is TGCAGTGCTAGAGATAGGGACAGTAGTTTTTTT.

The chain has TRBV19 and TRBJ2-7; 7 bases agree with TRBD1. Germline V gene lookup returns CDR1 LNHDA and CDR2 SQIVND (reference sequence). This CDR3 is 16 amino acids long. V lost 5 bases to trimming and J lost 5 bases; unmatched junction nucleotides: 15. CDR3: CASSAPRTGLIHEQYF. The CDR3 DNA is TGTGCCAGTAGTGCACCTCGGACAGGATTGATCCACGAGCAGTACTTC.

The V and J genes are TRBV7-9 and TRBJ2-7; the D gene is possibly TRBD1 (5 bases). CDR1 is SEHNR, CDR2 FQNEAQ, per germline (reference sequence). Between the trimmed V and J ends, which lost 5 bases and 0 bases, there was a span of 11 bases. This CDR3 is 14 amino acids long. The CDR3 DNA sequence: TGTGCCAGCAGCACCTCGACAGCCTCCTACGAGCAGTACTTC. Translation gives CASSTSTASYEQYF.

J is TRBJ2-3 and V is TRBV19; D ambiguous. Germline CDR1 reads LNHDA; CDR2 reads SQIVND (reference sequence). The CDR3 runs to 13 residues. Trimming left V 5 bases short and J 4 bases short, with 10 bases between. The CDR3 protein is CASSVATPDTQYF. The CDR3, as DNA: TGTGCCAGTAGTGTAGCTACTCCAGATACGCAGTATTTT.

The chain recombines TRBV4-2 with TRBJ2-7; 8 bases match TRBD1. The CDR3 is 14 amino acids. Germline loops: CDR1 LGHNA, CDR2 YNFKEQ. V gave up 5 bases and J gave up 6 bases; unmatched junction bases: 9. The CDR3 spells CASSVLGQGIEQYF. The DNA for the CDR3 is TGTGCCAGCAGCGTGTTAGGACAGGGCATCGAGCAGTACTTC.

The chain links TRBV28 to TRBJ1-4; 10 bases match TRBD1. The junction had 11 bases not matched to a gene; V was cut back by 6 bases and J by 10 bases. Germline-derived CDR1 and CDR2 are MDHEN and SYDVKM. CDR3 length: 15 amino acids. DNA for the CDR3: TGTGCCAGCAGCATCCCGGGACAGGGGTCGGTAAAACTGTTTTTT. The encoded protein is CASSIPGQGSVKLFF.

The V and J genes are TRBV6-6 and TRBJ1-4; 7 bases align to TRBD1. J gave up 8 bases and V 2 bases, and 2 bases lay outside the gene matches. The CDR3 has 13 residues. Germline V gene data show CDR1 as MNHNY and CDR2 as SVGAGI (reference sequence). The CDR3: CASSYGTEEKLFF. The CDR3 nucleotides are TGTGCCAGCAGTTACGGGACAGAGGAAAAACTGTTTTTT.

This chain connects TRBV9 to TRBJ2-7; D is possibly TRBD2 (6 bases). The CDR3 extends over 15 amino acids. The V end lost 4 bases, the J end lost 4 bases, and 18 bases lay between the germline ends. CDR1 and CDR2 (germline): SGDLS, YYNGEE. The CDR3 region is CASSPDLEGKYEQYF. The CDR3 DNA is TGTGCCAGCAGCCCAGACTTGGAGGGAAAATACGAGCAGTACTTC. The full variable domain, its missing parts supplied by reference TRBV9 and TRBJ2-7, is DSGVTQTPKHLITATGQRVTLRCSPRSGDLSVYWYQQSLDQGLQFLIQYYNGEERAKGNILERFSAQQFPDLHSELNLSSLELGDSALYFCASSPDLEGKYEQYFGPGTRLTVT.

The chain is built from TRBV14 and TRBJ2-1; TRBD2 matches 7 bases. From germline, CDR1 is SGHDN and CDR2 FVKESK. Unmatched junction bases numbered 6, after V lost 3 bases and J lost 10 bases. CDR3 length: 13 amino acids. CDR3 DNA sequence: TGTGCCAGCAGCCACGGACTAGGAGGCGAGCAGTTCTTC. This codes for CASSHGLGGEQFF.

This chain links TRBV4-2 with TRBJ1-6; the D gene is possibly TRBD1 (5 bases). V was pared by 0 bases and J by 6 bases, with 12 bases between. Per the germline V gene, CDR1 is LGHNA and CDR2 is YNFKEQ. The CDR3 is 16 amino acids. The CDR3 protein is CASSQESRVLNSPLHF. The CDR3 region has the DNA TGTGCCAGCAGCCAAGAGTCCAGGGTGCTTAATTCACCCCTCCACTTT.

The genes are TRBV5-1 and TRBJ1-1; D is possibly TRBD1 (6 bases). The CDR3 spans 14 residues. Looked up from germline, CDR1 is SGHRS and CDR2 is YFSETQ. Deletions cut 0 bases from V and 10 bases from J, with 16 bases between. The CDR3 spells CASSLAMGAQRAFF. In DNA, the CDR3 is TGCGCCAGCAGCTTGGCCATGGGGGCGCAACGAGCTTTCTTT.

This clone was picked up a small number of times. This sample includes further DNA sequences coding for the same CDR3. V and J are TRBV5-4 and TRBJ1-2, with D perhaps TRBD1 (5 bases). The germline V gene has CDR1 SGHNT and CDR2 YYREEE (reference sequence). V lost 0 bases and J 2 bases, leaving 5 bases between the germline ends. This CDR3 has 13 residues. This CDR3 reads CASSLAGNYGYTF. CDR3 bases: TGTGCCAGCAGCTTGGCAGGGAACTATGGCTACACCTTC. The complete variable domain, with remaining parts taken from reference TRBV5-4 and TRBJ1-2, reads ETGVTQSPTHLIKTRGQQVTLRCSSQSGHNTVSWYQQALGQGPQFIFQYYREEENGRGNFPPRFSGLQFPNYSSELNVNALELDDSALYLCASSLAGNYGYTFGSGTRLTVV.

The CDR3 sequence is CASSPPGLAAETQYF. CDR3 bases: TGTGCCAGCAGCCCCCCGGGACTGGCTGCAGAGACCCAGTACTTC. The chain recombines TRBV7-9 with TRBJ2-5; weak D call: TRBD2 (6 bases). The germline V gene has CDR1 SEHNR and CDR2 FQNEAQ (reference sequence). The ends were cut back, 5 bases at V and 4 bases at J, with 17 bases in the middle. This CDR3 region has 15 residues.

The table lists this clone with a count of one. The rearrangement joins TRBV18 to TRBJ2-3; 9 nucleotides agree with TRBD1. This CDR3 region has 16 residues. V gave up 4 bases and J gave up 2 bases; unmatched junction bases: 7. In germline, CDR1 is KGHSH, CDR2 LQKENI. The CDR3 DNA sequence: TGTGCCAGCTCACGGACGACAGGGGGTGTCACAGATACGCAGTATTTT. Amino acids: CASSRTTGGVTDTQYF.

CDR3 sequence: CASSPTGETNEKLFF. CDR3 bases: TGTGCCAGCAGCCCGACAGGGGAAACTAATGAAAAACTGTTTTTT. This chain joins TRBV27 and TRBJ1-4; 8 positions agree with TRBD1. The CDR3 runs to 15 residues. The trim removed 6 bases at V and 1 base at J, leaving 4 bases unmatched. Germline CDR1 reads MNHEY; CDR2 reads SMNVEV (reference sequence).